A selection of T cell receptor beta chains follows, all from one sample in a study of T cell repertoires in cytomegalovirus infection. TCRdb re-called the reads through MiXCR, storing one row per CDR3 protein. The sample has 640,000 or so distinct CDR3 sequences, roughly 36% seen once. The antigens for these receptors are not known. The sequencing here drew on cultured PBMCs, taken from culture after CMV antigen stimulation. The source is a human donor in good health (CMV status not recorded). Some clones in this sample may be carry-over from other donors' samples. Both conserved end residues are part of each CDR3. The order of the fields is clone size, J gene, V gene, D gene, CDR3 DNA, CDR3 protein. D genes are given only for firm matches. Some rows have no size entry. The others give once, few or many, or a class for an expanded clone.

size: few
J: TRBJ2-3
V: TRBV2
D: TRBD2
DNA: TGTGCCAGCAGTTTCTTAGCGGGAGGGCTCGCAGATACGCAGTATTTT
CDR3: CASSFLAGGLADTQYF

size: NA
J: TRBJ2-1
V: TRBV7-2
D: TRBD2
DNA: TGTGCCAGCAGCTTAGTAGGTAGCGGGGGGGCCTCGTACGATGAGCAGTTCTTC
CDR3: CASSLVGSGGASYDEQFF

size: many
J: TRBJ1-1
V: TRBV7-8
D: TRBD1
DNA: TGTGCCAGCAGCCCCTGGACAGGGGGAGTGAACACTGAAGCTTTCTTT
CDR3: CASSPWTGGVNTEAFF

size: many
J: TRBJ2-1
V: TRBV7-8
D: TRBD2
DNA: TGTGCCAGCAGCCAGAACCGGGAGGATGAGCAGTTCTTC
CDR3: CASSQNREDEQFF

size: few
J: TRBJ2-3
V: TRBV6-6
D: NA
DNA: TGTGCCAGCAGTTACTCGGGGGGAGTTAGGGGTGAAGATACGCAGTATTTT
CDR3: CASSYSGGVRGEDTQYF

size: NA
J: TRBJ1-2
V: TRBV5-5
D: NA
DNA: TGTGCCAGCAGCATTCGACAGAACAATGGCTACACCTTC
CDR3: CASSIRQNNGYTF

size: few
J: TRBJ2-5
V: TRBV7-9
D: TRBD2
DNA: TGTGCCAGCTTGTCTGATTTTGGGACTAGCCTCTTCCTAAGTAGGTCCCAGTACTTC
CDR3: CASLSDFGTSLFLSRSQYF

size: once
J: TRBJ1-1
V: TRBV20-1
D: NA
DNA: TGCAGTGCTAGAGCTCCACAGGGAAGTAGCACTGAAGCTTTCTTT
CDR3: CSARAPQGSSTEAFF

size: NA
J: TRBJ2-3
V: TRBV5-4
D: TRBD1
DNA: TGTGCCAGCAGCCCTACAGGGGGTGAGACAGATACGCAGTATTTT
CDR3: CASSPTGGETDTQYF

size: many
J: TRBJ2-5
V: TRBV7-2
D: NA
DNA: TGTGCCAGCAGCTTGGTGGGGGGTATCGGGGAGACCCAGTACTTC
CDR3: CASSLVGGIGETQYF

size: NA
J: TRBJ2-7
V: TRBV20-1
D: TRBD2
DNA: TGCAGTGCTAGAGATGGAAGCGGGAGGAGGTCTTACGAGCAGTACTTC
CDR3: CSARDGSGRRSYEQYF

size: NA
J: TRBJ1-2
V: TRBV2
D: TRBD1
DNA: TGTGCCAGCAGTCGAACAGGGGAGGCCTATGGCTACACCTTC
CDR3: CASSRTGEAYGYTF

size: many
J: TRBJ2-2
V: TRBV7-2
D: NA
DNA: TGTGCCAGCAGCTTAGCTTCGGGACAAATCGCCGGGGAGCTGTTTTTT
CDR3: CASSLASGQIAGELFF

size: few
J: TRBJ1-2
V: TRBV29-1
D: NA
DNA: TGCAGCGTTGAGGGGGGCTATGGCTACACCTTC
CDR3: CSVEGGYGYTF

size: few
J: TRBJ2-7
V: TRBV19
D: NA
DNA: TGTGCCAGTAGTCCCGGGACAATGAACTATGAGCAGTACTTC
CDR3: CASSPGTMNYEQYF

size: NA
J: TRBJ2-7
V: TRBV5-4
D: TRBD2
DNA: TGTGCCAGCAGCTTCAGTACTAGCGGGACCGATAGCTCCTACGAGCAGTACTTC
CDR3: CASSFSTSGTDSSYEQYF

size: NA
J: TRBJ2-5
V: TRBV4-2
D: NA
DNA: TGTGCCAGCAGCCAAGATTCAGGGCAGGAGACCCAGTACTTC
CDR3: CASSQDSGQETQYF

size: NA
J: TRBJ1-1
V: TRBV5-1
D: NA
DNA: TGCGCCAGCAGCGCAGGGTGGGACACTGAAGCTTTCTTT
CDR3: CASSAGWDTEAFF

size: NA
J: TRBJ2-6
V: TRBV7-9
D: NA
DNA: TGTGCCAGCAGCAAACGTGGAGGGGCCGGGGCCAACGTCCTGACTTTC
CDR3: CASSKRGGAGANVLTF

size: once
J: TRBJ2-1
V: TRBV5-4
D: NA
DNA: TGTGCCAGCAGCTCCAGGCCGAGGCAGGGAGCCTACAATGAGCAGTTCTTC
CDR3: CASSSRPRQGAYNEQFF

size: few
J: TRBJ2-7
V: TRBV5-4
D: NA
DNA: TGTGCCAGCAGCTTTCGTATGCCGCCTTACGAGCAGTACTTC
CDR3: CASSFRMPPYEQYF

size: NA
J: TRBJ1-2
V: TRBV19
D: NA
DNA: TGTGCCAGTAGTGTCCCCACTGGACAGCCCTATGGCTACACCTTC
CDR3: CASSVPTGQPYGYTF

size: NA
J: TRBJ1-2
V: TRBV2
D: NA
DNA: TGTGCCAGCAGTGAGGGGGCCACTTACGTCCCTTATGGCTACACCTTC
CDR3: CASSEGATYVPYGYTF

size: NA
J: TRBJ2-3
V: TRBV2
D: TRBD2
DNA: TGTGCCAGCAGTCGGGGGGGACTAGCGGGCGCAGGTGCCACAGATACGCAGTATTTT
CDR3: CASSRGGLAGAGATDTQYF

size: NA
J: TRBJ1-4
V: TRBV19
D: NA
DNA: TGTGCCAGTAGGCAGGGCACAGGCGATGAAAAACTGTTTTTT
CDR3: CASRQGTGDEKLFF

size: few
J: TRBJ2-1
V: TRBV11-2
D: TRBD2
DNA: TGTGCCAGCAGCCTCAGCGGGGGGAATTTATATGAGCAGTTCTTC
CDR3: CASSLSGGNLYEQFF

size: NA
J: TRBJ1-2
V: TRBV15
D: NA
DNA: TGTGCCACCAGCGGGACCGGGACGGCTAACTATGGCTACACCTTC
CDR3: CATSGTGTANYGYTF

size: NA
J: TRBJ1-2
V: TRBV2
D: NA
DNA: TGTGCCAGCAAGGGGCAAGGGGATGGCTACACCTTC
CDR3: CASKGQGDGYTF

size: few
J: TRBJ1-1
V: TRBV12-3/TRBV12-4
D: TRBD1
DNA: TGTGCCAGCGGCGCCCTGGACAGGGGTTTTCCGGACACTGAAGCTTTCTTT
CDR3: CASGALDRGFPDTEAFF

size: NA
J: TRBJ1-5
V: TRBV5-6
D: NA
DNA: TGTGCCAGCAGCTCCGACAGGTTAAATCAGCCCCAGCATTTT
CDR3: CASSSDRLNQPQHF

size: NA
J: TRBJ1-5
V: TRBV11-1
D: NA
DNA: TGTGCCAGCAGCTTCGAGCGAGACCAGCCCCAGCATTTT
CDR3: CASSFERDQPQHF

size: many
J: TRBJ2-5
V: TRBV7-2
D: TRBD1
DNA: TGTGCCAGCAGCTTCGGGACAGAAGAGACCCAGTACTTC
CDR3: CASSFGTEETQYF

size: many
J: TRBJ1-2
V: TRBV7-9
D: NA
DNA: TGTGCCAGCAGCTTAGTCCAGGGTAACTATGGCTACACCTTC
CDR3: CASSLVQGNYGYTF

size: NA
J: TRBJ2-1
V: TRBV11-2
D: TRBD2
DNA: TGTGCCAGCAGCCCACGTTGGACTAGCGGGAGAAGTGGGCTTAATGAGCAGTTCTTC
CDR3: CASSPRWTSGRSGLNEQFF

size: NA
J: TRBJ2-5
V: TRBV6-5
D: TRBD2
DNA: TGTGCCAGCAGTTACGGCGGGGGAGGGGAGACCCAGTACTTC
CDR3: CASSYGGGGETQYF

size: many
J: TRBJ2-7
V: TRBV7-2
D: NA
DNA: TGTGCCAGCAGCTCGCAGCCCACAGGGTCCTACGAGCAGTACTTC
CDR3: CASSSQPTGSYEQYF

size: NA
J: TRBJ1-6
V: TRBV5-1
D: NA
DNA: TGCGCCAGCAGCTTGTCAGAGGGGCCGAATTCACCCCTCCACTTT
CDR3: CASSLSEGPNSPLHF

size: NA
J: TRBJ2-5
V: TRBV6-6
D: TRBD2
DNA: TGTGCCAGCAGTTACGTGCTAGCGGGAGAGGAGACCCAGTACTTC
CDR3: CASSYVLAGEETQYF

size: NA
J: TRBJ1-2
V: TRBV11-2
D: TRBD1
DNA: TGTGCCAGCAGCTGGACAGGGGGCTCACTAGATGGCTACACCTTC
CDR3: CASSWTGGSLDGYTF

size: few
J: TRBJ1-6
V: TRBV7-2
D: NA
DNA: TGTGCCAGCAGCTTCTACTTTTATTCACCCCTCCACTTT
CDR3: CASSFYFYSPLHF

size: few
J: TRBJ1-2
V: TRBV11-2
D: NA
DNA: TGTGCCAGCAGCTCTCCCCGGACAGCCCTCATGGGGGGCTACACCTTC
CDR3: CASSSPRTALMGGYTF

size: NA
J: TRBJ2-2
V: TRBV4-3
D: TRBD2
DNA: TGCGCCAGCAGCCAAGCGGGACTAGCGGGCCTTCGGGGGGAGCTGTTTTTT
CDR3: CASSQAGLAGLRGELFF

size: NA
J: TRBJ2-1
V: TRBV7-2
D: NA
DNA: TGTGCCAGCAGCTGGAGACTCAATGAGCAGTTCTTC
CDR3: CASSWRLNEQFF

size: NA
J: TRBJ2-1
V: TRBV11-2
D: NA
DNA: TGTGCCAGCTGTACAGGGTTCAATGAGCAGTTCTTC
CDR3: CASCTGFNEQFF

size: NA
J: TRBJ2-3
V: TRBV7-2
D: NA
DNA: TGTGCCAGCAGCTCCTGGGAAAGGGGGTTTTGGTATTTT
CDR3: CASSSWERGFWYF

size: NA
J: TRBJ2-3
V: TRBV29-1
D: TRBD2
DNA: TGCAGCGTTGAACTAGCGGGCCGGGGGTATACGCAGTATTTT
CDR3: CSVELAGRGYTQYF

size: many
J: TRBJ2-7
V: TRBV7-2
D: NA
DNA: TGTGCCAGCAGCTTAGGGTTGGCGGGCGAGCAGTACTTC
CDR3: CASSLGLAGEQYF

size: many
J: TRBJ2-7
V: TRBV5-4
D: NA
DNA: TGTGCCAGCAGCCTTTCCGGGACGGATGAGGACGAGCAGTACTTC
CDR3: CASSLSGTDEDEQYF

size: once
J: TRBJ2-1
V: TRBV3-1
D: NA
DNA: TGTGCCAGCAGCCAAGTGCGGGGTGAGCAGTTCTTC
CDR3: CASSQVRGEQFF

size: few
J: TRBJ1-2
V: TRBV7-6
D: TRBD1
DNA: TGTGCCAGCAGCTTAGCCGGACAGGGTGTAAATGGCTACACCTTC
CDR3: CASSLAGQGVNGYTF

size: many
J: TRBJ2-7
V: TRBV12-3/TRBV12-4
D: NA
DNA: TGTGCCAGCAGCCAAGGGTTTTGGTACGAGCAGTACTTC
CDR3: CASSQGFWYEQYF

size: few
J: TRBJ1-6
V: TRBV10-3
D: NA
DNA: TGTGCCATCAGTGGCAGGATGAATAATTCACCCCTCCACTTT
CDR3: CAISGRMNNSPLHF

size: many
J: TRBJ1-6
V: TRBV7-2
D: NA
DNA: TGTGCCAGCAGCCCCCGAACAGGGTTCTATAATTCACCCCTCCACTTT
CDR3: CASSPRTGFYNSPLHF

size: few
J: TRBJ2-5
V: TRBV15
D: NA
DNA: TGTGCCACCTTTGGGGGCCAGGAGACCCAGTACTTC
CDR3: CATFGGQETQYF

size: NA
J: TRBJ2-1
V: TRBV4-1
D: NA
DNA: TGCGCCAGCAGCCAAGTATTAGGGAGCTCCTACAATGAGCAGTTCTTC
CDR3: CASSQVLGSSYNEQFF

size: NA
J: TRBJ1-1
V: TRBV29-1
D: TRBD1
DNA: TGCAGCACCCGACAGGGTCCCACCATTGAAGCTTTCTTT
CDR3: CSTRQGPTIEAFF

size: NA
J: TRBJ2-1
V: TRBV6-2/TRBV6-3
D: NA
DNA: TGTGCCAGCAGTTACTCTGGTGTGTCCTACTCCTACAATGAGCAGTTCTTC
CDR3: CASSYSGVSYSYNEQFF

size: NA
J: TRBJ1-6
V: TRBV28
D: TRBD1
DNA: TGTGCCAGCAGTCAGACAGGGTTGTCGGATTCACCCCTCCACTTT
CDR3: CASSQTGLSDSPLHF

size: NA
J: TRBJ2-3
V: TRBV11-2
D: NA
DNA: TGTGCCAGCCAGAAATCTAGCACAGATACGCAGTATTTT
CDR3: CASQKSSTDTQYF